The 22 T cell receptor beta chains listed next were all sequenced from one sample in a study of blood T cell repertoires in COVID-19. Sequencing was performed with immunoSEQ multiplex PCR; in TCRdb, only in-frame clones are kept and a portion is missing. The sample holds more than 55,000 clones, around 79% seen once. The sequencing input was peripheral blood. The receptors here all came from a woman aged 70-85 years with acute or convalescent COVID-19.

The chain recombines TRBV5-5 with TRBJ1-6, with D perhaps matching TRBD1 (5 bases). Germline V gene sequence: CDR1 SGHKS, CDR2 YYEKEE (reference sequence). The CDR3 loop spans 14 amino acids. With 0 bases removed from V and 4 bases from J, the gap between germline ends came to 5 bases. This CDR3 reads CASSLAGYNSPLHF. CDR3 DNA: TGTGCCAGCAGCTTGGCAGGGTATAATTCACCCCTCCACTTT.

The CDR3 protein is CAALTRDEQFF. As DNA, the CDR3 is TGTGCCGCCTTAACTAGGGATGAGCAGTTCTTC. The chain employs TRBV19 and TRBJ2-1, with D maybe TRBD2 (5 bases). Germline V gene lookup returns CDR1 LNHDA and CDR2 SQIVND (reference sequence). V was pared by 11 bases and J by 8 bases, with 13 bases between. CDR3 length equals 11 residues.

There are a few counts of this clone. The chain carries TRBV18 and TRBJ1-2, with 7 bases identical to TRBD1. This CDR3 comprises 14 residues. The germline gives CDR1 KGHSH, CDR2 LQKENI. V shed 5 bases, J shed 3 bases, and the junction held 6 bases outside the gene matches. The CDR3 loop reads CASSSFRGDYGYTF. The CDR3 bases are TGTGCCAGCTCATCCTTCAGGGGGGACTATGGCTACACCTTC.

This clone rates as medium-sized. This rearrangement joins TRBV9 to TRBJ2-1, with TRBD2 identical over 10 bases. The CDR3 spans 15 residues. Germline loops: CDR1 SGDLS, CDR2 YYNGEE. The J segment lost 3 bases and the V segment lost 3 bases, leaving 3 bases of the junction unmatched. Here the CDR3 reads CASSASGGLYNEQFF. DNA for the CDR3: TGTGCCAGCAGCGCTAGCGGGGGCCTCTACAATGAGCAGTTCTTC.

The rearrangement links TRBV27 to TRBJ1-4; weak D call: TRBD1 (5 bases). Germline lookup yields CDR1 MNHEY and CDR2 SMNVEV (reference sequence). This CDR3 is 17 amino acids long. Trimming cost V 6 bases and J 0 bases, with 17 bases left between them. The CDR3 bases are TGTGCCAGCAGACCGCGATACCAGGGCCCAACTAATGAAAAACTGTTTTTT. Translating it yields CASRPRYQGPTNEKLFF.

This clone came up once. This chain joins TRBV25-1 and TRBJ1-3; TRBD1 aligns across 7 bases. CDR1 and CDR2 from the germline V gene are MGHDK and SYGVNS. Losses at the gene ends were 6 bases for V and 2 bases for J; bases not matched to a gene: 7. CDR3 length equals 15 residues. In nucleotides, the CDR3 is TGTGCCAGCAGACCTACAGGGGCGACTGGAAACACCATATATTTT. It translates to CASRPTGATGNTIYF.

The chain links TRBV7-3 to TRBJ1-1; TRBD1 might be the D (6 bases). V lost 5 bases to trimming and J lost 9 bases, with 13 bases between them. CDR3 length: 12 amino acids. CDR1 and CDR2 from the germline V gene are SGHTA and FQGTGA. CDR3: CASSPPGAQAFF. The CDR3, as DNA: TGTGCCAGCAGCCCCCCAGGGGCCCAAGCTTTCTTT.

This chain uses TRBV7-3 with TRBJ1-1; tentative D call: TRBD1 (5 bases). This CDR3 contains 14 residues. V was shortened by 4 bases and J by 11 bases, with 20 bases between the two germline ends. CDR1 is SGHTA and CDR2 is FQGTGA in the germline V gene. The chain's CDR3 is CASSSSGRAREAFF. The CDR3, as DNA: TGTGCCAGCAGCTCCAGTGGCAGGGCCCGTGAGGCTTTCTTT.

The chain couples TRBV6-6 to TRBJ1-3; 7 bases fit TRBD1. V lost 6 bases to trimming and J lost 5 bases; unmatched junction nucleotides: 10. Germline V gene data show CDR1 as MNHNY and CDR2 as SVGAGI (reference sequence). The length of the CDR3 is 15 residues. CDR3 DNA: TGTGCCAGCAGACAACAGGGGAGTAAGAGAAACACCATATATTTT. Its translation is CASRQQGSKRNTIYF.

A word on this clone: This sample also contains other DNA sequences that code for the same CDR3. This chain uses TRBV30 with TRBJ1-3; no clear D. Trimming took 0 bases from V and 0 from J, leaving 9 bases between them. Germline V lookup: CDR1 GTSNPN, CDR2 SVGIG (reference sequence). There are 15 residues in the CDR3. The CDR3 nucleotides are TGTGCCTGGAGTGTAGGAGGTCACTCTGGAAACACCATATATTTT. It encodes CAWSVGGHSGNTIYF.

This chain connects TRBV7-9 to TRBJ1-1, with D hard to call. CDR1 SEHNR and CDR2 FQNEAQ come from the germline V gene (reference sequence). V lost 0 bases and J 11 bases, leaving 10 bases between the germline ends. The CDR3 has 12 amino acids. The chain's CDR3 is CASSLAFGKAFF. CDR3 bases: TGTGCCAGCAGCTTAGCGTTCGGTAAGGCTTTCTTT. Together with reference TRBV7-9 and TRBJ1-1, the CDR3 gives the full variable domain: DTGVSQNPRHKITKRGQNVTFRCDPISEHNRLYWYRQTLGQGPEFLTYFQNEAQLEKSRLLSDRFSAERPKGSFSTLEIQRTEQGDSAMYLCASSLAFGKAFFGQGTRLTVV.

The chain combines TRBV30 with TRBJ2-1; D remains unclear. The CDR3 extends over 13 amino acids. Germline lookup yields CDR1 GTSNPN and CDR2 SVGIG (reference sequence). V lost 2 bases and J lost 9, with 14 bases in between. DNA of the CDR3: TGTGCCTGGAGTAACCCCTCTACGGGTGAGCAGTTCTTC. As protein: CAWSNPSTGEQFF.

V usage is TRBV4-2 and J usage is TRBJ2-3; 8 positions agree with TRBD2. This CDR3 is built from 17 residues. V lost 0 bases to trimming and J lost 5 bases; unmatched junction nucleotides: 10. The germline V gene encodes CDR1 LGHNA and CDR2 YNFKEQ. As DNA, the CDR3 is TGTGCCAGCAGCCAAGATTGGCCGGGGGGGCCAGGAGATACGCAGTATTTT. Translation: CASSQDWPGGPGDTQYF.

There are many counts of this clone. This chain links TRBV11-2 with TRBJ2-1; the D gene is possibly TRBD2 (5 bases). Trimming pared 5 bases from V and 6 bases from J, leaving 14 bases between. The CDR3 has 14 amino acids. Per germline, CDR1 SGHAT and CDR2 FQNNGV. The CDR3 nucleotides are TGTGCCAGCAGCCCTTCGGATCGGGGCAATGAGCAGTTCTTC. It codes for CASSPSDRGNEQFF.

The chain combines TRBV3-1 (or the pseudogene TRBV3-2) with TRBJ1-2; D is uncertain. This CDR3 has 15 amino acids. Germline CDR1 LGHDT, CDR2 YNNKEL (reference sequence). Trimming pared 0 bases from V and 2 bases from J, leaving 10 bases between. CDR3 region: CASSQEGGGNYGYTF. The CDR3 DNA follows: TGTGCCAGCAGCCAAGAAGGCGGCGGGAACTATGGCTACACCTTC.

The V and J genes are TRBV7-9 and TRBJ2-1; 7 positions match TRBD1. V lost 5 bases to trimming and J lost 0 bases; unmatched junction nucleotides: 10. This CDR3 has 17 amino acids. Per the germline V gene, CDR1 is SEHNR and CDR2 is FQNEAQ (reference sequence). DNA for the CDR3: TGTGCCAGCAGCGCCGACACCAGGGGGAGCTCCTACAATGAGCAGTTCTTC. Amino acids: CASSADTRGSSYNEQFF.

Of note for this clone: The germline gene is not matched at one end of the junction; a read error may be the cause. The rearrangement joins TRBV6-6 to TRBJ1-6; tentatively, D is TRBD1 (5 bases). CDR3 length equals 13 residues. The germline V gene has CDR1 MNHNY and CDR2 SVGAGI (reference sequence). The CDR3 reads CASSYSADSPRGF. CDR3 DNA sequence: TGTGCCAGCAGTTACTCGGCTGACAGCCCCAGAGGATTT.

This sequence joins TRBV2 and TRBJ1-1; no firm D call. The CDR3 is 13 residues long. V was cut by 7 bases and J by 1 base, with 10 bases left in between. Germline CDR1 and CDR2: SNHLY and FYNNEI. As DNA, the CDR3 is TGTGCCAGCATTCGGGAGCAGAACACTGAAGCTTTCTTT. This sequence encodes CASIREQNTEAFF.

The genes are TRBV2 and TRBJ1-1; 11 bases line up with TRBD1. The CDR3 spans 15 residues. CDR1 and CDR2 (germline): SNHLY, FYNNEI. V shed 5 bases and J 3 bases; nucleotides not matched to a gene: 5. CDR3 DNA sequence: TGTGCCAGCAGTACCAGGACAGGGGGCCACACTGAAGCTTTCTTT. It encodes CASSTRTGGHTEAFF.

V gene TRBV7-9 combines with J gene TRBJ2-3; unclear D gene. The V gene's germline CDR1 is SEHNR and CDR2 FQNEAQ (reference sequence). The CDR3 sequence is 14 residues long. The ends were cut back, 4 bases at V and 1 base at J, with 9 bases in the middle. CDR3 in DNA: TGTGCCAGCAGCTCCTTTATTCGCACAGATACGCAGTATTTT. As protein: CASSSFIRTDTQYF.

The chain uses TRBV5-1 and TRBJ2-3; possible D gene TRBD1, 6 bases. This CDR3 is 16 amino acids long. In germline, CDR1 is SGHRS, CDR2 YFSETQ. Trimming cost V 2 bases and J 3 bases, with 16 bases left between them. The CDR3 coding sequence is TGCGCCAGCAGCTTTCTCCAGGCAGGGGCGACAGATACGCAGTATTTT. Translating gives CASSFLQAGATDTQYF. The complete variable domain, with remaining parts taken from reference TRBV5-1 and TRBJ2-3, reads KAGVTQTPRYLIKTRGQQVTLSCSPISGHRSVSWYQQTPGQGLQFLFEYFSETQRNKGNFPGRFSGRQFSNSRSEMNVSTLELGDSALYLCASSFLQAGATDTQYFGPGTRLTVL.

This chain links TRBV14 with TRBJ1-2; TRBD1 is a possible D gene (5 bases). V was cut by 1 base and J by 8 bases, with 14 bases left in between. Germline CDR1 and CDR2: SGHDN and FVKESK. This CDR3 region has 14 residues. This chain's CDR3 is CASSQVGTVGGYTF. The CDR3, as DNA: TGTGCCAGCAGCCAAGTAGGGACTGTCGGGGGCTACACCTTC.